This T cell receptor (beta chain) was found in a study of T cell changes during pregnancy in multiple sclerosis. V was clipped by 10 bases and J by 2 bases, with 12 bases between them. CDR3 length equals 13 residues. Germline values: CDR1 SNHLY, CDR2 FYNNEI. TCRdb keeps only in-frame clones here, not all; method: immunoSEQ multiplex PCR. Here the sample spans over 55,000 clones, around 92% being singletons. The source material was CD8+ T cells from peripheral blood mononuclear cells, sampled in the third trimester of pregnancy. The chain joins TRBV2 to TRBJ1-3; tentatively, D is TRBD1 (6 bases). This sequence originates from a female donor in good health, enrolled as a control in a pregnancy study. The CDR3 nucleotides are TGTGCCATTCCAGGGGTCACTGGAAACACCATATATTTT. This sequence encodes CAIPGVTGNTIYF.